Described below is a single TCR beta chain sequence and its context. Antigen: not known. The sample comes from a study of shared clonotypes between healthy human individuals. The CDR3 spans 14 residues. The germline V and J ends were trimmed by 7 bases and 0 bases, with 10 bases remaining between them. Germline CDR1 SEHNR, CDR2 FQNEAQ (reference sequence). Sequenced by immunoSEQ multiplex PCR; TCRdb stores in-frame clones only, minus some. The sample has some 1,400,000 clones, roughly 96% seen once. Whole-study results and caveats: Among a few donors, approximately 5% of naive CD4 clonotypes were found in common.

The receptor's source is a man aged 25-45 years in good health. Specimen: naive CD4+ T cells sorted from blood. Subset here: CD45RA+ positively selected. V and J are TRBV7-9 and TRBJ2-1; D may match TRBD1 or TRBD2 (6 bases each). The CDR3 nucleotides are TGTGCCAGCACGGGGGCTCCCTCCTACAATGAGCAGTTCTTC. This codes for CASTGAPSYNEQFF.